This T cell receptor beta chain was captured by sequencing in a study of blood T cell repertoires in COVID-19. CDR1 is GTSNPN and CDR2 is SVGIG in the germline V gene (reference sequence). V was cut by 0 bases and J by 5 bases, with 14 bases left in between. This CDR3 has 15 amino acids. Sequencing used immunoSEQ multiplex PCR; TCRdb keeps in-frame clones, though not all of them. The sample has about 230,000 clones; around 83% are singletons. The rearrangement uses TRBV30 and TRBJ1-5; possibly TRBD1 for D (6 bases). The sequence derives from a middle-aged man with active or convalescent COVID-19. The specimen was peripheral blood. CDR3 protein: CAWSVWGHLDQPQHF. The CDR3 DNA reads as TGTGCCTGGAGTGTATGGGGACATCTCGATCAGCCCCAGCATTTT.